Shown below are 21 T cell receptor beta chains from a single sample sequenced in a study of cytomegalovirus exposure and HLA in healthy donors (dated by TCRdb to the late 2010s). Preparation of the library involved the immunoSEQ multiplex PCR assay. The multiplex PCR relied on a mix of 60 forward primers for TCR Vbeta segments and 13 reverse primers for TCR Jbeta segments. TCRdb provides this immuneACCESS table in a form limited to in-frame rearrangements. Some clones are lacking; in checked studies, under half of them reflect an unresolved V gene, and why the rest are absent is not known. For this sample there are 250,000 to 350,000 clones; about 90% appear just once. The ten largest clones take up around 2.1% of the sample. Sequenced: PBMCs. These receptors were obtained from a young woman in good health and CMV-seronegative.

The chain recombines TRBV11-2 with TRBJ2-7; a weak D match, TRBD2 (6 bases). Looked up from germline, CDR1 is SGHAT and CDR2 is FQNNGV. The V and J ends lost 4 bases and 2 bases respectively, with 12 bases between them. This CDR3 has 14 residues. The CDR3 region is CASSSDSGAYEQYF. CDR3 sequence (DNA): TGTGCCAGCAGCTCAGATAGCGGTGCCTACGAGCAGTACTTC.

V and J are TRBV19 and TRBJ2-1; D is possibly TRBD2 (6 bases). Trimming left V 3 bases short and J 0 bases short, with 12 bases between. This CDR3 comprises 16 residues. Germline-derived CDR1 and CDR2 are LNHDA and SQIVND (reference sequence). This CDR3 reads CASSIPGGASYNEQFF. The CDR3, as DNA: TGTGCCAGTAGTATCCCCGGCGGGGCCTCCTACAATGAGCAGTTCTTC.

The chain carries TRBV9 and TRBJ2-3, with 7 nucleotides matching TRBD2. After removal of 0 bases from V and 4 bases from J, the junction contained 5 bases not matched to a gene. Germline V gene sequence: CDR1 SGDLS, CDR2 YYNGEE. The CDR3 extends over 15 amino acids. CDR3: CASSVGGGTADTQYF. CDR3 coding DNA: TGTGCCAGCAGCGTAGGCGGGGGTACCGCAGATACGCAGTATTTT. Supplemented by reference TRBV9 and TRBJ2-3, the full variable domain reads DSGVTQTPKHLITATGQRVTLRCSPRSGDLSVYWYQQSLDQGLQFLIQYYNGEERAKGNILERFSAQQFPDLHSELNLSSLELGDSALYFCASSVGGGTADTQYFGPGTRLTVL.

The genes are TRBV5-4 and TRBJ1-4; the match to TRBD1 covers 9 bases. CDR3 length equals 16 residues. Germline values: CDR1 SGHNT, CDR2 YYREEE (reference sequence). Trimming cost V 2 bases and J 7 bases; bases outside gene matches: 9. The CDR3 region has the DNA TGTGCCAGCAGCTTCGACAGGGGACAGGGAACTGAAAAACTGTTTTTT. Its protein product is CASSFDRGQGTEKLFF. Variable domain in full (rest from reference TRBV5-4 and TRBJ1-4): ETGVTQSPTHLIKTRGQQVTLRCSSQSGHNTVSWYQQALGQGPQFIFQYYREEENGRGNFPPRFSGLQFPNYSSELNVNALELDDSALYLCASSFDRGQGTEKLFFGSGTQLSVL.

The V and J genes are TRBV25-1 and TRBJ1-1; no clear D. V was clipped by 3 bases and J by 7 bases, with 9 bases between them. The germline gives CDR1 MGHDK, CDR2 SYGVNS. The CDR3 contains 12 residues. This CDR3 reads CASSDGDFEAFF. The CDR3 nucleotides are TGTGCCAGCAGTGACGGAGACTTTGAAGCTTTCTTT.

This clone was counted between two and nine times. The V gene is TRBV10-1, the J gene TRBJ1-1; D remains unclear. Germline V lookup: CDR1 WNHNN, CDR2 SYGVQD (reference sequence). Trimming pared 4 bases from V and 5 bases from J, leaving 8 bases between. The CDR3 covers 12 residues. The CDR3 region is CASSGGPTEAFF. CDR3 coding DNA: TGCGCCAGCAGTGGAGGGCCTACTGAAGCTTTCTTT.

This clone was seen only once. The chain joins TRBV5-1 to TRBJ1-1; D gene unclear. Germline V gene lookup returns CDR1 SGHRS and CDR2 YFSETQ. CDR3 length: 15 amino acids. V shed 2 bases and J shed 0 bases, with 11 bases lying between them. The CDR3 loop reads CASSFSWLLNTEAFF. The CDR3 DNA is TGCGCCAGCAGCTTCTCTTGGCTGTTGAACACTGAAGCTTTCTTT.

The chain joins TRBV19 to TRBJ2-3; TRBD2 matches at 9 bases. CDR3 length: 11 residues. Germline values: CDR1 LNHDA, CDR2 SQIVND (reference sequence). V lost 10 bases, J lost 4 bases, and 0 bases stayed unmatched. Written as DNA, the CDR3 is TGTGCCACTAGCGGGGCAGATACGCAGTATTTT. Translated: CATSGADTQYF.

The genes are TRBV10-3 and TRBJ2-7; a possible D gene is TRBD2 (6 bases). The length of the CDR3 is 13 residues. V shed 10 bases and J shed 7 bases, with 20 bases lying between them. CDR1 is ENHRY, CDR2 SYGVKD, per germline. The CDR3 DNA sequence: TGTGCCAACAGCGGGTCCCCCGATGGAGAGCAGTACTTC. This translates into CANSGSPDGEQYF.

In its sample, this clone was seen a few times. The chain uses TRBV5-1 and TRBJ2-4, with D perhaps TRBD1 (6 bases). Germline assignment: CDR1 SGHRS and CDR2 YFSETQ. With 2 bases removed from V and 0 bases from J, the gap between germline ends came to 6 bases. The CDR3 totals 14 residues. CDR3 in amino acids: CASSLGGAKNIQYF. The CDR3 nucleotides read TGCGCCAGCAGCTTAGGGGGAGCCAAAAACATTCAGTACTTC.

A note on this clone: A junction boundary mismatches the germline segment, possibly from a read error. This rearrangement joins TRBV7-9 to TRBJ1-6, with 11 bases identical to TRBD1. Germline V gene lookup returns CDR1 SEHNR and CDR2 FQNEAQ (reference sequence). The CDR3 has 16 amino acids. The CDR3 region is CSSSLDMGQGVSPLHF. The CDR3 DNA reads TGTTCCAGCAGCTTAGATATGGGACAGGGGGTTTCACCCCTCCACTTT.

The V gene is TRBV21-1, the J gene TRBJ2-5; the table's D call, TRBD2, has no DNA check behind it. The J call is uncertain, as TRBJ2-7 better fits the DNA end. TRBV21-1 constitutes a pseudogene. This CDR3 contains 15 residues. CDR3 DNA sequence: TGTGCCAGCAGCCCAGCTACGGACCGAGACTACGAGCAGTACTTC. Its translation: CASSPATDRDYEQYF.

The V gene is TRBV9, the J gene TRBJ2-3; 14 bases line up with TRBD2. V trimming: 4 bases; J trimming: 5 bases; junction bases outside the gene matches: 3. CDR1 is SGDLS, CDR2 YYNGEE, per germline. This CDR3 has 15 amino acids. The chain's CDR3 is CASSSGTSGGDTQYF. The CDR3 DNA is TGTGCCAGCAGCTCCGGGACTAGCGGGGGAGATACGCAGTATTTT.

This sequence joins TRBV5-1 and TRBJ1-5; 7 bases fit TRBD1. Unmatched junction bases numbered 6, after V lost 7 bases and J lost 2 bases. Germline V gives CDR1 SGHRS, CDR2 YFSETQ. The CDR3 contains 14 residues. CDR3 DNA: TGCGCCAGCTCGCGACAGGGTGGCAATCAGCCCCAGCATTTT. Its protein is CASSRQGGNQPQHF.

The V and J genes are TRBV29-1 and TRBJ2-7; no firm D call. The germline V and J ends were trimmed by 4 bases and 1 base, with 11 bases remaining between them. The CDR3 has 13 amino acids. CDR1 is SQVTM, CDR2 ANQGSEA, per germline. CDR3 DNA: TGCAGCGTTGCACAATACCCTTCCTACGAGCAGTACTTC. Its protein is CSVAQYPSYEQYF.

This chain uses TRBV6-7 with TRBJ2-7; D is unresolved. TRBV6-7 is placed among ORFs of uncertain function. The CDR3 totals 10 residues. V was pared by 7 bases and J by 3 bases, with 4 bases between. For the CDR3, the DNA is TGTGCCAGCACCCGCTACGAGCAGTACTTC. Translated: CASTRYEQYF.

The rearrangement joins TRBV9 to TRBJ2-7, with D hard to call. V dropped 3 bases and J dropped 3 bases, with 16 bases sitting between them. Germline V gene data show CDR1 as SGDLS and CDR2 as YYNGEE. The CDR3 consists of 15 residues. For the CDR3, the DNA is TGTGCCAGCAGCGGACATTCTTCGTCGCACTACGAGCAGTACTTC. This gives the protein CASSGHSSSHYEQYF.

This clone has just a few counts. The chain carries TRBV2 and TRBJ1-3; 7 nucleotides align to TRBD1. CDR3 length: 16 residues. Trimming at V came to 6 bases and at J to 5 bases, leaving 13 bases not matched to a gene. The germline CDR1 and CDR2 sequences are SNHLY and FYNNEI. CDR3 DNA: TGTGCCAGCAGCAGACAGGGAGAGGCGATCCGAAACACCATATATTTT. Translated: CASSRQGEAIRNTIYF.

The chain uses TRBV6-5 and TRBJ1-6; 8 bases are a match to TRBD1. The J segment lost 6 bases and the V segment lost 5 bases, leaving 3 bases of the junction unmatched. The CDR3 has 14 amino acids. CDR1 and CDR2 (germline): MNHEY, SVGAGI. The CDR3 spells CASSQDRVNSPLHF. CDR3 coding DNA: TGTGCCAGCAGTCAGGACAGGGTTAATTCACCCCTCCACTTT.

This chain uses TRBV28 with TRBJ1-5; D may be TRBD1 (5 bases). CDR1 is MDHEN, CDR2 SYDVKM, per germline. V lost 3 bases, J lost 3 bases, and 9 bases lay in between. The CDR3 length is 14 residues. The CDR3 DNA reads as TGTGCCAGCAGTTTCGGGGGGAACAATCAGCCCCAGCATTTT. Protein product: CASSFGGNNQPQHF.

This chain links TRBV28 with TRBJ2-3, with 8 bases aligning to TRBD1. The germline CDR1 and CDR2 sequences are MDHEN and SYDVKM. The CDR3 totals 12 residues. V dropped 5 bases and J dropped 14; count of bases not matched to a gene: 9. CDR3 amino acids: CASSRGQGAVYF. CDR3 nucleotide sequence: TGTGCCAGCAGTCGAGGACAGGGAGCAGTGTATTTT.